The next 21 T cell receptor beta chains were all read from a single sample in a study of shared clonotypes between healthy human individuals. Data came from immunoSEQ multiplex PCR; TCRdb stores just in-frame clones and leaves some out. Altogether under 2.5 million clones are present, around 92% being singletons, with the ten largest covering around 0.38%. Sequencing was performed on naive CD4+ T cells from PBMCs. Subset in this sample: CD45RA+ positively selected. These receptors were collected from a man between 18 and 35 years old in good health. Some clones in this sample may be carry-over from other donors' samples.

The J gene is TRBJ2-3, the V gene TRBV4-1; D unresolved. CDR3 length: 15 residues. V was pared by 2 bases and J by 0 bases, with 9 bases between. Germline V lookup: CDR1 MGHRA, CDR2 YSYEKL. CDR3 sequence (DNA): TGCGCCAGCAGCCAAACCCCCTTAAGCACAGATACGCAGTATTTT. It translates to CASSQTPLSTDTQYF.

CDR3 DNA: TGTGCCACCAGCAGAGACCGCTCAAGCTCTGGGGCCAACGTCCTGACTTTC. It is translated as CATSRDRSSSGANVLTF. V and J are TRBV15 and TRBJ2-6; D unclear. Trimming removed 0 bases from V and 0 bases from J, with 9 bases in between. Germline V gives CDR1 LNHNV, CDR2 YYDKDF (reference sequence). This CDR3 spans 17 amino acids.

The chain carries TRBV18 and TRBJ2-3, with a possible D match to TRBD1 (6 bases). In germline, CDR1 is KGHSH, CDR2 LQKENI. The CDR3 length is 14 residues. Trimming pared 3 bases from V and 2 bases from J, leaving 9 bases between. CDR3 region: CASSPYRDTDTQYF. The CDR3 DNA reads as TGTGCCAGCTCACCTTACAGGGACACAGATACGCAGTATTTT.

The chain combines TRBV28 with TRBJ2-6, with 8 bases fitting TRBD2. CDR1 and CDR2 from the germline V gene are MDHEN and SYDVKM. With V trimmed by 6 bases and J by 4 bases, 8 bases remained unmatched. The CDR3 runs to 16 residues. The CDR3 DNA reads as TGTGCCAGCAGCCTCGGGGGGGCGGAAGGGGCCAACGTCCTGACTTTC. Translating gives CASSLGGAEGANVLTF. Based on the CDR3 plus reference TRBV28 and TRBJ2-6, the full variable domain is DVKVTQSSRYLVKRTGEKVFLECVQDMDHENMFWYRQDPGLGLRLIYFSYDVKMKEKGDIPEGYSVSREKKERFSLILESASTNQTSMYLCASSLGGAEGANVLTFGAGSRLTVL.

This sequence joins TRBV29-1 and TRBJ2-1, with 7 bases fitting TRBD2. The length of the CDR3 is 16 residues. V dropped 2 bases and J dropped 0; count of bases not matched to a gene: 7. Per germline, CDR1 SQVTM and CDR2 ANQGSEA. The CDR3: CSVESSGYSSYNEQFF. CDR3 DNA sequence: TGCAGCGTTGAATCTAGCGGTTATAGCTCCTACAATGAGCAGTTCTTC.

CDR3 amino acids: CASSSSGRVVNTEAFF. The CDR3 DNA is TGTGCCAGCAGCTCCTCGGGGAGGGTCGTGAACACTGAAGCTTTCTTT. The chain joins TRBV7-2 to TRBJ1-1, with D uncertain. V was shortened by 4 bases and J by 0 bases, with 15 bases between the two germline ends. The germline gives CDR1 SGHTA, CDR2 FQGNSA. The CDR3 extends over 16 amino acids. The variable domain in full, completed from reference TRBV7-2 and TRBJ1-1, reads GAGVSQSPSNKVTEKGKDVELRCDPISGHTALYWYRQSLGQGLEFLIYFQGNSAPDKSGLPSDRFSAERTGGSVSTLTIQRTQQEDSAVYLCASSSSGRVVNTEAFFGQGTRLTVV.

CDR3 in amino acids: CASSYSKREAFF. The CDR3, as DNA: TGTGCCAGCAGTTACTCTAAGAGGGAAGCTTTCTTT. The rearrangement links TRBV6-5 to TRBJ1-1; D unclear. The CDR3 totals 12 residues. Germline loops: CDR1 MNHEY, CDR2 SVGAGI. Trimming removed 0 bases from V and 8 bases from J, with 7 bases in between.

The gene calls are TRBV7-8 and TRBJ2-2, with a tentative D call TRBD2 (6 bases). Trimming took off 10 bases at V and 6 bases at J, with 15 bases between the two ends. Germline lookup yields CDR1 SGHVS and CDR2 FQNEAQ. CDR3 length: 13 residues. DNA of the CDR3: TGTGCCACGAAAACGGGAGTGGCCGGGGAGCTGTTTTTT. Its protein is CATKTGVAGELFF.

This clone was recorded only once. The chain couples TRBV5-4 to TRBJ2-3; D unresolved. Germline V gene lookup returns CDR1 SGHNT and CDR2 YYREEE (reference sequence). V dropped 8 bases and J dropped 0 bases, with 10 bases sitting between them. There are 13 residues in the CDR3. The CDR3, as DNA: TGTGCCAGTAACTCCTATAGCACAGATACGCAGTATTTT. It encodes CASNSYSTDTQYF.

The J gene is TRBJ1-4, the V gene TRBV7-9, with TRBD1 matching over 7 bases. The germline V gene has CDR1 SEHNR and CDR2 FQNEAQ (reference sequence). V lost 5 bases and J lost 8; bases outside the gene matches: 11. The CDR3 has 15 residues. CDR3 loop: CASSTETGPREKLFF. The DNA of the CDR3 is TGTGCCAGCAGCACAGAGACAGGGCCCCGAGAAAAACTGTTTTTT.

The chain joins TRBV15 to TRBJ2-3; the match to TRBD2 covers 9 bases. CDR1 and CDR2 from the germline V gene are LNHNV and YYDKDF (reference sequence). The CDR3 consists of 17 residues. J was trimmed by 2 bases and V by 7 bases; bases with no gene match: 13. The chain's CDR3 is CATITSPASGVTDTQYF. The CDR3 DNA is TGTGCCACCATTACCAGCCCCGCTAGCGGGGTCACAGATACGCAGTATTTT.

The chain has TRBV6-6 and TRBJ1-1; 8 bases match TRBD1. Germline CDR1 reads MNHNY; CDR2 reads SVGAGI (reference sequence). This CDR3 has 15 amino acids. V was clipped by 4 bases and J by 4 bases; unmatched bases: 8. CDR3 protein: CASSSPTGVSTEAFF. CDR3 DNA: TGTGCCAGCAGTTCCCCGACAGGGGTGAGCACTGAAGCTTTCTTT.

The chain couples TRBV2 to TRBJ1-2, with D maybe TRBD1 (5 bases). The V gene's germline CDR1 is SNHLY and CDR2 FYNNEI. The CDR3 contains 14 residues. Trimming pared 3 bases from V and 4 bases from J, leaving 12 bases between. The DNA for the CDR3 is TGTGCCAGCAGTGACCAGGGCCCCGGCTATGGCTACACCTTC. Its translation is CASSDQGPGYGYTF.

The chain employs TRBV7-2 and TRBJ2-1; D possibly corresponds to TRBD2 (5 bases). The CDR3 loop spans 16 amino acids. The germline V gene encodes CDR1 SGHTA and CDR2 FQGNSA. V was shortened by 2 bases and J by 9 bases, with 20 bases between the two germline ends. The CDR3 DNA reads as TGTGCCAGCAGCTTATTCTCGGGGATAGCTACAAGTGAGCAGTTCTTC. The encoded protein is CASSLFSGIATSEQFF.

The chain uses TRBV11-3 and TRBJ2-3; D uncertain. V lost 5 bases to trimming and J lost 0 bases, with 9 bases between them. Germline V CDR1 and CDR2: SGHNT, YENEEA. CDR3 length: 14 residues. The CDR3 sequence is CASSESRSTDTQYF. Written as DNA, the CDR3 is TGTGCCAGCAGCGAATCGCGGAGCACAGATACGCAGTATTTT.

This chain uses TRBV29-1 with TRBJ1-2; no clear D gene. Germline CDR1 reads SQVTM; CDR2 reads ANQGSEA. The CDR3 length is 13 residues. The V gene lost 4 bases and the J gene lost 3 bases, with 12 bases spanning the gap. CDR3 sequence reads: CSVGEGWDYGYTF. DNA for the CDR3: TGCAGCGTTGGAGAAGGGTGGGACTATGGCTACACCTTC.

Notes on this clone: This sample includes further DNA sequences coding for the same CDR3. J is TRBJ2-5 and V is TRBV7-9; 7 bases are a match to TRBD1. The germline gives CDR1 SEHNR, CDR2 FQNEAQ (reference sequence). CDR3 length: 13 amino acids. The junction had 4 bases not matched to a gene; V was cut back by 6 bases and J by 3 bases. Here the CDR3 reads CASSSDREETQYF. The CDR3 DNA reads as TGTGCCAGCAGTTCCGACAGGGAAGAGACCCAGTACTTC.

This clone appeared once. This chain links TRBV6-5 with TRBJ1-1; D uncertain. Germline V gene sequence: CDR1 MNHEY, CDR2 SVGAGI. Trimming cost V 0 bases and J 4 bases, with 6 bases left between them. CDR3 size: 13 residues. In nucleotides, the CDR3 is TGTGCCAGCAGTTACTCGGTCTCCACTGAAGCTTTCTTT. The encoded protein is CASSYSVSTEAFF.

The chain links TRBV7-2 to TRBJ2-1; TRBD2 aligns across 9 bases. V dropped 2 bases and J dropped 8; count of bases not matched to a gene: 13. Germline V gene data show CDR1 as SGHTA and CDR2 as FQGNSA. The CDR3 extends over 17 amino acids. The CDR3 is CASSLRLAGVQVYEQFF. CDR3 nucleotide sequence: TGTGCCAGCAGCTTACGGTTAGCGGGAGTTCAGGTCTATGAGCAGTTCTTC.

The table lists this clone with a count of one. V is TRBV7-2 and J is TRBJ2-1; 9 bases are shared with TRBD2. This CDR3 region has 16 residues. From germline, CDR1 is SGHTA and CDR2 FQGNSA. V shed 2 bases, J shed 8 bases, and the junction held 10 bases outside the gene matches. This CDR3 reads CASSLFGGRASDEQFF. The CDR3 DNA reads TGTGCCAGCAGCTTATTTGGCGGGAGGGCCTCGGATGAGCAGTTCTTC.

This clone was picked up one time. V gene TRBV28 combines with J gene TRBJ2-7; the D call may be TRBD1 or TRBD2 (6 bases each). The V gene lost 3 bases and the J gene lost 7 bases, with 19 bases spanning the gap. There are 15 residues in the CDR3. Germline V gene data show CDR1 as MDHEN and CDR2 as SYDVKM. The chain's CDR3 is CASSFPRAGRGEQYF. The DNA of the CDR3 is TGTGCCAGCAGTTTCCCGAGGGCGGGAAGGGGGGAGCAGTACTTC.